The T cell receptor beta chain under discussion was sequenced for a study of blood T cell repertoires in COVID-19. About the study: Collection of acute and convalescent COVID-19 samples took place in the United States, Italy and Spain. T cells, B-cell-depleted T cells, or PBMCs supplied cDNA or gDNA.

In the authors' methods: Estimated nucleated cell counts came from reference gene primer amplification. Assay used: immunoSEQ multiplex PCR; TCRdb lists only in-frame clones, some missing. The V and J calls and clone size come from that table; D and trimming were worked out from the DNA. This sample has 130,000 to 150,000 clones; 84% occur once, and the top ten carry about a tenth. Per the germline V gene, CDR1 is MNHEY and CDR2 is SMNVEV (reference sequence). The J segment lost 7 bases and the V segment lost 4 bases, leaving 8 bases of the junction unmatched. This CDR3 has 14 amino acids. The receptor was derived from a man in his fifties or sixties with active or convalescent COVID-19. The genes are TRBV27 and TRBJ1-2, with TRBD1 matching 8 bases. The source material was peripheral blood. DNA for the CDR3: TGTGCCAGCAGTTCCAACTACAGGGGGTTTGGCTACACCTTC. Amino acids: CASSSNYRGFGYTF.